This T cell receptor (beta chain) is drawn from a study of identical twins. Study outcomes and limitations: Out-of-frame alpha sequences shared by twins were enriched for low generation probability. Modelling approaches yielded underestimates of out-of-frame TCR alpha sharing between monozygotic twins. Whereas memory repertoires showed no such difference, abundant cord blood beta clonotypes carried fewer insertions.

This clonotype was seen more than once but under ten times. The antigen remains undetermined. Trimming stripped 9 bases from V and 10 bases from J, with 10 bases between. Per the germline V gene, CDR1 is ENHRY and CDR2 is SYGVKD. The CDR3 has 11 residues. Each cDNA held unique molecular identifiers, and template switching gave it a universal primer site. Via MiXCR, TCRdb re-called the 5' RACE reads, giving one row per CDR3 protein. Among 400,000 to 500,000 distinct CDR3 sequences, around a sixth were seen once, and the ten largest hold roughly an eighth. The receptor was isolated from a man between 50 and 59 years old in good health. This chain uses TRBV10-3 with TRBJ1-6; no definite D call. The sample was naive T cells sorted from blood. The CDR3 sequence is CAIGSGSPLHF. Written as DNA, the CDR3 is TGTGCCATTGGTTCGGGGTCACCCCTCCACTTT.